This T cell receptor (beta chain) was recorded in a study of control samples from healthy donors and cancer patients. Assay: immunoSEQ multiplex PCR; the TCRdb copy retains only in-frame clones and omits some. This repertoire shows some 120,000 clones, around nine tenths found once; its top ten account for about 2.5%. V was pared by 2 bases and J by 3 bases, with 9 bases of the junction left unmatched. There are 18 residues in the CDR3. Germline V gene lookup returns CDR1 MNHEY and CDR2 SMNVEV (reference sequence). This sequence joins TRBV27 and TRBJ2-1, with TRBD2 matching over 11 bases. The material sequenced was blood. This TCR derives from a woman between 70 and 85 years old in good health. CDR3 nucleotides: TGTGCCAGCAGTTTACCCGCTAGCGGGGGGCCGAACTACAATGAGCAGTTCTTC. It translates to CASSLPASGGPNYNEQFF.